This T cell receptor beta chain is from a study of blood T cell repertoires in COVID-19. The data were produced by immunoSEQ multiplex PCR, yet TCRdb's version contains in-frame clones alone and is incomplete. Altogether a few hundred thousand clones are present, 85% being singletons, with the ten largest covering approximately 6.6%. The sample taken for sequencing was PBMCs or T cells enriched from blood (not recorded which). This TCR was recovered from a woman aged 50 to 65 who had been exposed to COVID-19.

The CDR3 DNA reads TGTGCCAGCAGCCGAGAACGGGGGGGCTGGGACGAGCAGTACTTC. Its translation is CASSRERGGWDEQYF. This sequence joins TRBV3-1 (or the pseudogene TRBV3-2) and TRBJ2-7, with 8 bases fitting TRBD2. The V gene's germline CDR1 is LGHDT and CDR2 YNNKEL (reference sequence). J lost 5 bases, V lost 4 bases, and 10 bases had no gene match. The CDR3 loop spans 15 amino acids.